This T cell receptor beta chain emerged from a study of blood T cells in healthy people across ages. Primers used in a second PCR of about 7 to 12 cycles were a sample-barcoded 5' primer and a J-beta primer mix. TCRdb reprocessed the 5' RACE reads via MiXCR and lists one record per CDR3 protein. The data hold approximately 900,000 distinct CDR3 sequences, with roughly 52% observed a single time. Per the germline V gene, CDR1 is SGDLS and CDR2 is YYNGEE. This CDR3 is built from 15 residues. The V gene lost 0 bases and the J gene lost 1 base, with 10 bases spanning the gap. This chain joins TRBV9 and TRBJ2-5; D gene uncertain. The TCR originated in a man under 40 in good health. The sample comprised blood. This CDR3 is CASSVARRAQETQYF. DNA of the CDR3: TGTGCCAGCAGCGTAGCTCGCCGGGCCCAAGAGACCCAGTACTTC.